This T cell receptor (beta chain) was captured by sequencing in a study of shared clonotypes between healthy human individuals (dated by TCRdb to 2020 to 2022). Turning to the overall study: A couple of women and a few men aged 18 to 49 years were included in the cohort. To estimate repertoire size and how much clonotype sharing occurs between individuals, the study deeply sequenced the blood TCR repertoires of five healthy adults. Libraries were prepared and TCR repertoires were sequenced by different laboratories using diverse techniques, in order to increase sequencing depth and limit assay-specific biases. For each donor, CD4 naive and CD4 memory were each given three plates, CD8 naive was given two plates, and CD8 memory was given one plate. Leukapheresis yielded between about 0.85 and 9 billion PBMCs per donor. Overall results and qualifications from the work: Estimated clonotype richness was generally larger for naive than for memory subsets. Clonotypes shared by all four sorted-subset donors showed higher generation probabilities than non-shared clonotypes. Incomplete sequencing was indicated by rarefaction of sorted-subset datasets, despite the large sequencing depth. The genetic and exposure-history diversity represented was limited by the small number of donors. When a handful of donors were compared, the shared fraction of clonotypes was around 5% for naive CD4, approximately 3.5% for naive CD8, 2% to 2.5% for memory CD4, and 0.4% for memory CD8. Sampling was restricted to blood, and TCR repertoires in tissues likely differ from the TCR repertoires found in blood. Pairwise subsampling led to the expectation that sequencing depth would affect the degree of clonotype sharing among donors.

TCR CDR3 regions were amplified from genomic DNA by multiplex PCR using the deep immunoSEQ assay. For each cell subset, the extracted genomic DNA was distributed evenly across all wells of several immunoSEQ 96-well plates, and each plate served as one replicate. For sorted subsets, roughly 0.2 ug genomic DNA, equal to tens of thousands of T cell genomes, was loaded into each replicate PCR. Purified libraries were measured with a Qubit 3.0 fluorometer, size-checked on a Bioanalyzer 2100, and measured again with the KAPA Library Quantification kit. Every immunoSEQ 96-well plate was sequenced on a dedicated single-read 150-cycle Illumina NextSeq 550 flow cell. The original pipeline was this. Because the immunoSEQ output included only junctional sequences and no quality scores, the filtering could not be the same as the filtering used for full-length reads. Sequences were annotated with PyIR, a Python wrapper for IgBLAST v1.9, using IMGT germline references to assign V/J genes and CDR3. Reads were filtered out if the reads had weak V/J assignments (E-value above 1e-6), no CDR3, stop codons, out-of-frame junctions, or ambiguous translated residues. A V3J clonotype was defined by an identical inferred V gene, J gene, and CDR3 amino acid sequence. Percentage overlap between repertoires was computed as shared unique clonotypes divided by the size of the smaller repertoire. RTK rarefaction, the Chao1 estimator, and Recon v2.1 estimates of unobserved clonotypes were used to assess repertoire richness. Generation probabilities were computed with OLGA for all TCRbeta clonotypes obtained by the gDNA method from a few donors. In TCRdb, the immuneACCESS table is reduced to in-frame sequences with V and J assigned. These tables do not hold every clone; where another copy was compared, an unresolved V gene accounts for under half, and the others remain unexplained. The V and J calls and the clone size are those of that table, but D and trimming were determined from the DNA. In all, the sample holds approximately 740,000 clones, and around 67% of those were seen once. The ten top clones hold 1.5% to 2% of the sample.

The CDR3 covers 16 residues, taking in both the cysteine and the phenylalanine. The sequence is cut down to CDR3 DNA, 48 bases in frame from base 1. Via the germline V gene, CDR1 is SGHRS and CDR2 YFSETQ. V is clipped by 0 bases and J by 0 bases, and the sequence between their germline boundaries is 11 bases long. Donors were healthy HIV-negative adults with no recently reported acute infections or vaccinations. Every donor was a Caucasian adult residing in Nashville, Tennessee, USA. Magnetic negative selection was used to enrich CD4+ T cells, after which naive cells were positively selected on CD45RA and the negative fraction became the memory subset. After blood collection by leukapheresis, PBMCs were isolated using Ficoll-Histopaque density gradient centrifugation and then cryopreserved in the vapor phase of liquid nitrogen. Purity and quantity of every magnetically sorted T cell population were checked by analytical flow cytometry. Each sorted fraction had its genomic DNA isolated and then quantified by UV absorbance on a Nanodrop 2000c.

Worth noting for this clone: Its antigen is currently not known. Qualities for individual bases were not recorded, and no much larger clone is one base off.

The rearranged segments are TRBV5-1 and TRBJ2-3; there is no confident call for the D gene. This TCR was sampled from a young woman in good health. Input material: memory CD4+ T cells sorted from blood. Explained via the paper, the cell subset or site label denotes: CD45RA-negative fraction. The nucleotide sequence reads as follows: TGCGCCAGCAGCTTGGCCGCCTTCTCTAGCACAGATACGCAGTATTTT. Its protein is CASSLAAFSSTDTQYF.